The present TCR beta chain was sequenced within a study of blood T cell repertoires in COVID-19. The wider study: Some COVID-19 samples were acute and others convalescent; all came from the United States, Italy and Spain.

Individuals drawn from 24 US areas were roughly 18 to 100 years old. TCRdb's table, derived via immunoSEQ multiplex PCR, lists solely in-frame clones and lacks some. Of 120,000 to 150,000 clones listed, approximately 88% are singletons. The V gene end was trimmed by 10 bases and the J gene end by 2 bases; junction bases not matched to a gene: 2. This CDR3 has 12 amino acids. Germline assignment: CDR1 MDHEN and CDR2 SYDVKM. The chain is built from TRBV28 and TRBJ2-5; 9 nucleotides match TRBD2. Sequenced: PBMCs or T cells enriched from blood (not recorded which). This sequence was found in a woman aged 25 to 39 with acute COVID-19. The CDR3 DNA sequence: TGTGCCACCCTAGCGGGGCAAGAGACCCAGTACTTC. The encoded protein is CATLAGQETQYF.